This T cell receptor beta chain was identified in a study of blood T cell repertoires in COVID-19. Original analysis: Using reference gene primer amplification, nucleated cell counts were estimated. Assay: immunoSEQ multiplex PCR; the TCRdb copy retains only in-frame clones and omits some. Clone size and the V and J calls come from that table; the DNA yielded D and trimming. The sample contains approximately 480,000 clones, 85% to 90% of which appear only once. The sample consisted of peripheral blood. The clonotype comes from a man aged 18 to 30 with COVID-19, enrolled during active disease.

CDR3 amino acids: CASSEVPGMAQYF. DNA for the CDR3: TGCGCCAGCAGTGAGGTGCCGGGGATGGCGCAGTATTTT. The chain has TRBV10-1 and TRBJ2-3, with D possibly matching TRBD2 (5 bases). CDR3 length: 13 residues. V was pared by 2 bases and J by 10 bases, with 13 bases between. Germline V gene lookup returns CDR1 WNHNN and CDR2 SYGVQD (reference sequence).